This entry lists 26 T cell receptor beta chains sequenced from one sample in a study of T-cell memory formation after mild COVID-19. MiXCR, run by TCRdb on the 5' RACE reads, gives a single entry per CDR3 protein. The sample lists about 50,000 distinct CDR3 sequences, 9.3% seen once, with approximately 12% in the top ten. Sequencing was carried out using PBMCs or a T cell subset sorted from them (not recorded which). These receptors came from an adult woman who had mild COVID-19 (a few samples of this study predate the infection). Cell type and time point are not known.

This clonotype has more than one count but fewer than ten. The rearrangement joins TRBV11-1 to TRBJ2-5, with D perhaps given as TRBD1 or TRBD2 (5 bases each). Germline CDR1 and CDR2: SGHAT and FQDESV (reference sequence). This CDR3 is built from 16 residues. The ends were cut back, 6 bases at V and 1 base at J, with 18 bases in the middle. CDR3 coding DNA: TGTGCCAGCAGACCCGGTAGTGTGGGGACCCAAGAGACCCAGTACTTC. Translating gives CASRPGSVGTQETQYF.

This clonotype was observed many times. The genes are TRBV12-3 or TRBV12-4 and TRBJ2-1; D is undetermined. The CDR3 spans 11 residues. V shed 3 bases and J shed 13 bases, with 10 bases lying between them. The CDR3 is CASSLSSDQFF. Here the CDR3 DNA reads TGTGCCAGCAGTTTGAGTTCGGATCAGTTCTTC.

This clonotype was seen a handful of times. This sequence joins TRBV5-6 and TRBJ2-7, with 9 bases fitting TRBD2. Losses at the gene ends were 0 bases for V and 3 bases for J; bases not matched to a gene: 7. The V gene's germline CDR1 is SGHDT and CDR2 YYEEEE. The CDR3 has 16 amino acids. The CDR3 reads CASSLGLAEGGYEQYF. The CDR3 coding sequence is TGTGCCAGCAGCTTGGGACTAGCGGAGGGCGGCTACGAGCAGTACTTC.

About this clonotype itself: This may stem from a read error, because a much larger clone lies one nucleotide away. The chain joins TRBV7-8 to TRBJ2-7, with 10 bases that match TRBD1. Germline V gene data show CDR1 as SGHVS and CDR2 as FQNEAQ. This CDR3 is built from 16 residues. For the CDR3, the DNA is TGTGCCAGCAGCGCCATGAGGTGGGACAGGGGCTACAAGCAGTACTTC. Translating gives CASSAMRWDRGYKQYF.

In its sample, this clonotype was seen a few times. The J gene is TRBJ2-3, the V gene TRBV6-5; weak D call: TRBD2 (5 bases). The V gene's germline CDR1 is MNHEY and CDR2 SVGAGI. V was pared by 2 bases and J by 4 bases, with 13 bases between. This CDR3 spans 15 amino acids. For the CDR3, the DNA is TGTGCCAGCAGTTACCCCCGGAGCGGCGCAGATACGCAGTATTTT. Amino acids: CASSYPRSGADTQYF.

This clonotype was seen many times. This chain connects TRBV4-1 to TRBJ2-3; the D gene is possibly TRBD2 (5 bases). V dropped 4 bases and J dropped 0 bases, with 11 bases sitting between them. Looked up from germline, CDR1 is MGHRA and CDR2 is YSYEKL. This CDR3 has 15 amino acids. CDR3 DNA sequence: TGCGCCAGCAGCCGGAGTAGCGCTAGCACAGATACGCAGTATTTT. Translation: CASSRSSASTDTQYF.

A few counts support this clonotype. V and J are TRBV20-1 and TRBJ1-1; D gene unclear. Between the trimmed V and J ends, which lost 6 bases and 11 bases, there was a span of 13 bases. CDR1 and CDR2 from the germline V gene are DFQATT and SNEGSKA (reference sequence). CDR3 size: 10 residues. Here the CDR3 DNA reads TGCAGTGCCGGATTAGCGGGGGCTTTCTTT. Amino acids: CSAGLAGAFF.

This clonotype was seen more than once but under ten times. The V gene is TRBV6-6, the J gene TRBJ2-6; TRBD2 is a possible D gene (6 bases). The ends were cut back, 7 bases at V and 0 bases at J, with 16 bases in the middle. CDR1 is MNHNY and CDR2 is SVGAGI in the germline V gene (reference sequence). The CDR3 loop spans 17 amino acids. CDR3 amino acids: CASKGTGGNSGANVLTF. CDR3 nucleotides: TGTGCCAGCAAGGGGACCGGGGGAAACTCTGGGGCCAACGTCCTGACTTTC.

This clonotype was detected a few times. The chain combines TRBV7-2 with TRBJ1-6; a weak D match, TRBD1 (5 bases). V was pared by 3 bases and J by 7 bases, with 10 bases between. The CDR3 runs to 14 residues. CDR1 SGHTA and CDR2 FQGNSA come from the germline V gene. In DNA form, the CDR3 reads TGTGCCAGCAGCTTTGGGACGGACAATTCACCCCTCCACTTT. Translating gives CASSFGTDNSPLHF.

The chain combines TRBV6-5 with TRBJ2-3, with 7 nucleotides matching TRBD1. This CDR3 is built from 16 residues. After removal of 6 bases from V and 0 bases from J, the junction contained 9 bases not matched to a gene. CDR1 is MNHEY and CDR2 is SVGAGI in the germline V gene. The CDR3 loop reads CASRTGLITSTDTQYF. CDR3 nucleotide sequence: TGTGCCAGCAGGACAGGGCTGATCACTAGCACAGATACGCAGTATTTT.

This rearrangement joins TRBV5-5 to TRBJ2-1; 8 bases line up with TRBD2. This CDR3 is built from 14 residues. Germline V lookup: CDR1 SGHKS, CDR2 YYEKEE (reference sequence). J was trimmed by 4 bases and V by 6 bases; bases with no gene match: 6. Written as DNA, the CDR3 is TGTGCCAGCATCGAGGCGGGGGGTTACAATGAGCAGTTCTTC. It yields the protein CASIEAGGYNEQFF.

This clonotype has just a few counts. This chain connects TRBV24-1 to TRBJ2-1; 7 nucleotides match TRBD1. The CDR3 has 13 amino acids. The germline gives CDR1 KGHDR, CDR2 SFDVKD. J lost 10 bases, V lost 0 bases, and 2 bases had no gene match. CDR3 DNA sequence: TGTGCCACCAGTGATTTGTCCAGGGGGGAGCAGTTCTTC. Amino acid sequence: CATSDLSRGEQFF.

The table lists this clonotype with a few counts. J is TRBJ1-3 and V is TRBV10-3; D is unclear. This CDR3 has 15 amino acids. Trimming took 0 bases from V and 0 from J, leaving 6 bases between them. Germline CDR1 reads ENHRY; CDR2 reads SYGVKD. The CDR3 DNA is TGTGCCATCAGTGAGTCGGGTTACTCTGGAAACACCATATATTTT. Amino acid sequence: CAISESGYSGNTIYF.

This clonotype has more than one count but fewer than ten. The chain is built from TRBV3-1 and TRBJ2-7; no definite D call. The V gene lost 1 base and the J gene lost 6 bases, with 10 bases spanning the gap. The CDR3 totals 13 residues. CDR1 and CDR2 from the germline V gene are LGHDT and YNNKEL (reference sequence). The CDR3 nucleotides read TGTGCCAGCAGCCAAGCTAGTTTCGGCGAGCAGTACTTC. It encodes CASSQASFGEQYF.

This clonotype was picked up a small number of times. The genes are TRBV12-3 or TRBV12-4 and TRBJ1-2; 7 bases align to TRBD1. The CDR3 is 13 amino acids. J lost 5 bases, V lost 5 bases, and 5 bases had no gene match. Here the CDR3 DNA reads TGTGCCAGCAGTATAGGACAGGAATATGGCTACACCTTC. It specifies CASSIGQEYGYTF.

The V and J genes are TRBV24-1 and TRBJ1-2; no clear D. The germline CDR1 and CDR2 sequences are KGHDR and SFDVKD. The length of the CDR3 is 9 residues. V was shortened by 9 bases and J by 8 bases, with 6 bases between the two germline ends. The CDR3 nucleotides read TGTGCCACCCCCCTGGGCTACACCTTC. Translated, it gives CATPLGYTF.

Only a few counts were recorded for this clonotype. The DNA for the CDR3 is TGTGCCAGCAGCGTCGGGACAACGAGGGGCTACGAGCAGTACTTC. Translating gives CASSVGTTRGYEQYF. This chain joins TRBV9 and TRBJ2-7; D may be TRBD1 (6 bases). The length of the CDR3 is 15 residues. V lost 2 bases and J 3 bases, leaving 15 bases between the germline ends. CDR1 SGDLS and CDR2 YYNGEE come from the germline V gene.

This clonotype was found many times. The chain links TRBV5-4 to TRBJ2-1, with D uncertain. CDR1 and CDR2 (germline): SGHNT, YYREEE (reference sequence). The CDR3 sequence is 12 residues long. The V end lost 0 bases, the J end lost 3 bases, and 1 base lay between the germline ends. The CDR3 loop is CASSLVYNEQFF. The CDR3 region has the DNA TGTGCCAGCAGCTTGGTCTACAATGAGCAGTTCTTC. The full variable domain, completed using reference TRBV5-4 and TRBJ2-1, is ETGVTQSPTHLIKTRGQQVTLRCSSQSGHNTVSWYQQALGQGPQFIFQYYREEENGRGNFPPRFSGLQFPNYSSELNVNALELDDSALYLCASSLVYNEQFFGPGTRLTVL.

In its sample, this clonotype was seen many times. This chain uses TRBV6-1 with TRBJ2-7, with TRBD2 matching 10 bases. Trimming cost V 2 bases and J 6 bases; bases outside gene matches: 7. Germline assignment: CDR1 MNHNS and CDR2 SASEGT. The CDR3 loop spans 15 amino acids. In nucleotides, the CDR3 is TGTGCCAGCAGTGAATGGGGACTAGCGAGGAGCGAGCAGTACTTC. Translated: CASSEWGLARSEQYF.

The sample holds a few counts of this clonotype. V gene TRBV2 combines with J gene TRBJ2-7; a weak D match, TRBD2 (6 bases). Germline CDR1 is SNHLY and CDR2 is FYNNEI. V was cut by 2 bases and J by 0 bases, with 11 bases left in between. The CDR3 totals 15 residues. CDR3 amino acids: CASSESPGSSYEQYF. The CDR3 DNA is TGTGCCAGCAGTGAAAGCCCCGGGAGCTCCTACGAGCAGTACTTC.

This clonotype turned up a few times. This chain joins TRBV5-1 and TRBJ2-2, with TRBD1 matching over 7 bases. The CDR3 is 14 amino acids. The trim removed 2 bases at V and 7 bases at J, leaving 5 bases unmatched. Germline assignment: CDR1 SGHRS and CDR2 YFSETQ. The chain's CDR3 is CASSFDRVGGELFF. The CDR3 bases are TGCGCCAGCAGCTTTGACAGGGTCGGCGGGGAGCTGTTTTTT. Full variable domain (remainder filled in from reference TRBV5-1 and TRBJ2-2): KAGVTQTPRYLIKTRGQQVTLSCSPISGHRSVSWYQQTPGQGLQFLFEYFSETQRNKGNFPGRFSGRQFSNSRSEMNVSTLELGDSALYLCASSFDRVGGELFFGEGSRLTVL.

This sequence joins TRBV5-1 and TRBJ2-7; tentative D call: TRBD1 (6 bases). This CDR3 has 15 amino acids. Trimming cost V 0 bases and J 5 bases, with 15 bases left between them. Germline V gene data show CDR1 as SGHRS and CDR2 as YFSETQ. CDR3 region: CASSLGRGSGNEQYF. CDR3 DNA: TGCGCCAGCAGCTTGGGCAGGGGCTCGGGTAACGAGCAGTACTTC.

The sample holds a few counts of this clonotype. The DNA for the CDR3 is TGTGCCAGCAGTGTTGGACATCGGACCACTGAAGCTTTCTTT. Amino acids: CASSVGHRTTEAFF. The chain has TRBV12-3 or TRBV12-4 and TRBJ1-1; TRBD1 is a possible D gene (5 bases). The CDR3 has 14 residues. The V end lost 5 bases, the J end lost 4 bases, and 14 bases lay between the germline ends.

This clonotype was seen a few times. This chain joins TRBV6-6 and TRBJ2-7; the match to TRBD1 covers 10 bases. CDR1 and CDR2 (germline): MNHNY, SVGAGI (reference sequence). The trim removed 2 bases at V and 4 bases at J, leaving 11 bases unmatched. This CDR3 region has 17 residues. The CDR3 sequence is CASSYDVGGTGAYEQYF. Written as DNA, the CDR3 is TGTGCCAGCAGTTACGACGTGGGAGGGACAGGGGCGTACGAGCAGTACTTC.

In this sample, this clonotype turned up a few times. The chain is built from TRBV24-1 and TRBJ2-5, with TRBD2 matching over 9 bases. This CDR3 has 15 residues. Germline trimming cut 3 bases from V and 1 base from J; bases unmatched to any gene: 2. Germline V gene lookup returns CDR1 KGHDR and CDR2 SFDVKD. This CDR3 reads CATSDPTSGQETQYF. In nucleotides, the CDR3 is TGTGCCACCAGTGATCCGACTAGCGGCCAAGAGACCCAGTACTTC.

The V and J genes are TRBV18 and TRBJ1-1; no reliable D call. CDR3 length: 13 amino acids. Germline loops: CDR1 KGHSH, CDR2 LQKENI. V shed 2 bases and J shed 3 bases, with 7 bases lying between them. In DNA, the CDR3 is TGTGCCAGCTCACCAAATATCTACACTGAAGCTTTCTTT. It encodes CASSPNIYTEAFF.